A single T cell receptor (beta chain) is shown here with its context. Its cognate antigen is unknown. Sorting separated CD4+ and CD8+ T cells out of PBMCs. This sample was taken from a study of CD8+ T cells in alopecia areata. General observations from the study: Scalp samples also yield sequences of resident alphabeta T cells from normal skin. Compared with mice, patients displayed less clear TCR sharing, possibly for HLA-related reasons. Clonality in lesional scalp, especially alopecia totalis/universalis, exceeded that of normal scalp.

Extraction of RNA preceded its reverse transcription into cDNA, which served as the sequencing template. Using immunoSEQ multiplex PCR, the repertoire was profiled, and TCRdb retains in-frame clones only, with some absent. Of roughly 150,000 clones detected, 50% to 60% appear once; the ten largest clones hold 4.5% to 5%. This CDR3 has 14 residues. From germline, CDR1 is MNHEY and CDR2 SVGAGI. After removal of 7 bases from V and 6 bases from J, the junction contained 10 bases not matched to a gene. The sample was CD4+ T cells sorted from blood. The V call is TRBV6-5, the J call TRBJ2-5; 8 bases are a match to TRBD2. The clonotype comes from a human donor in good health. DNA of the CDR3: TGTGCCAGCACCAACACGGGAGGGAGAAAGACCCAGTACTTC. As protein: CASTNTGGRKTQYF.